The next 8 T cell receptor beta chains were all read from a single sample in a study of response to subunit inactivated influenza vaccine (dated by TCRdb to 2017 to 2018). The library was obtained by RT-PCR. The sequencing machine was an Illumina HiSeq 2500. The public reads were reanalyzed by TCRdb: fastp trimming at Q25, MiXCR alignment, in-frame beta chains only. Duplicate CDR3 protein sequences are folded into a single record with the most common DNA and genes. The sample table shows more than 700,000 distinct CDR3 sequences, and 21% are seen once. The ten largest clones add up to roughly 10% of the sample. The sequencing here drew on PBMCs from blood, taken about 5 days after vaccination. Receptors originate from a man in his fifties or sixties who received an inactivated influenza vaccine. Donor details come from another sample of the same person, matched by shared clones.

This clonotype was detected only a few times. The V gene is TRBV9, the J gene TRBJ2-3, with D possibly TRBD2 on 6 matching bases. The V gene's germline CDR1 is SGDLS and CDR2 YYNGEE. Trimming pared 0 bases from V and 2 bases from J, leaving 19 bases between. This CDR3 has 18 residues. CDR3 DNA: TGTGCCAGCAGCGTAGAACGTTCCCAGCGGGCGTTCACAGATACGCAGTATTTT. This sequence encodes CASSVERSQRAFTDTQYF.

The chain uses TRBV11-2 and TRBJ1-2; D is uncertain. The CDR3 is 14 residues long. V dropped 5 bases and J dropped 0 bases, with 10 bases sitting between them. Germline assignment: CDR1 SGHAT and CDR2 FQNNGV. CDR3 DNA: TGTGCCAGCAGCCTGGAGAGGTCTAACTATGGCTACACCTTC. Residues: CASSLERSNYGYTF.

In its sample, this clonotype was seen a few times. The CDR3 reads CASSQSRSPLHF. DNA for the CDR3: TGTGCCAGCAGCCAGTCAAGGTCACCCCTCCACTTT. The chain couples TRBV7-9 to TRBJ1-6; no reliable D call. The CDR3 has 12 amino acids. Germline values: CDR1 SEHNR, CDR2 FQNEAQ (reference sequence). V was shortened by 5 bases and J by 10 bases, with 9 bases between the two germline ends.

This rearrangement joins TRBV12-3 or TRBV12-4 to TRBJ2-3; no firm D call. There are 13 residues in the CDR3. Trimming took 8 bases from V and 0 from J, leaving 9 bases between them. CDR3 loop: CASRRGSTDTQYF. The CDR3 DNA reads TGTGCCAGCCGTCGCGGAAGCACAGATACGCAGTATTTT.

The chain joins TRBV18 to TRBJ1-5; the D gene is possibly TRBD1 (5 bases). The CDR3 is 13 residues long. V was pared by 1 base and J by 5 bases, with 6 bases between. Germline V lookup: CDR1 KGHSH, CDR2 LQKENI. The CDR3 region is CASSPQGHQPQHF. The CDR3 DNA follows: TGTGCCAGCTCACCACAGGGGCATCAGCCCCAGCATTTT.

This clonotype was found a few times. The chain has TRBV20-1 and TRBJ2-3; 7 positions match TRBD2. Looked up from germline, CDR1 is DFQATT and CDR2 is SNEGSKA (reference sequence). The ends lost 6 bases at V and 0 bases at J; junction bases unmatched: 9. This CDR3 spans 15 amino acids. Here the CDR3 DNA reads TGCAGTGCCGCGACCCTTAGCGGGAGCACAGATACGCAGTATTTT. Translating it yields CSAATLSGSTDTQYF.

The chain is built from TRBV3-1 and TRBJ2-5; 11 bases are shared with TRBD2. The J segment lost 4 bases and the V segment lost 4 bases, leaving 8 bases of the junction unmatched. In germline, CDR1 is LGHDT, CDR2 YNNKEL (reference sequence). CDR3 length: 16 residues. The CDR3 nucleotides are TGTGCCAGCAGCCCGACTAGCGGGGAGGTTCGAGAGACCCAGTACTTC. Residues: CASSPTSGEVRETQYF.

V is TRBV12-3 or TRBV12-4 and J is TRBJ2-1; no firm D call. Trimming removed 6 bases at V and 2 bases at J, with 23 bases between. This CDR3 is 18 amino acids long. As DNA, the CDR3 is TGTGCCAGCAGAACCGGGCCCCTCCTAGGGCAGGCCTACAATGAGCAGTTCTTC. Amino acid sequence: CASRTGPLLGQAYNEQFF.